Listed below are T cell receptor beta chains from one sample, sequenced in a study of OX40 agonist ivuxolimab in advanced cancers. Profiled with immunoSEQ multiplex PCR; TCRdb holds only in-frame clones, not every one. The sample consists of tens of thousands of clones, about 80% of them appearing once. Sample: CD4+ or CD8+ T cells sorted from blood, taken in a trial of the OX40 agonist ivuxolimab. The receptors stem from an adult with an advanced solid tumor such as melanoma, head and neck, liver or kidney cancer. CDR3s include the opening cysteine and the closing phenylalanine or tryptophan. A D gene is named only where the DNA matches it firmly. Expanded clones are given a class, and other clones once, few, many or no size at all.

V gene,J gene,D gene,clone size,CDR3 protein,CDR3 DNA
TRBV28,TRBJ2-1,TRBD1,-,CASSRGTAHNEQFF,TGTGCCAGCAGTCGAGGGACAGCACACAATGAGCAGTTCTTC
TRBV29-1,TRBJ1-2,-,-,CSALPGLGNGYTF,TGCAGCGCCCTACCGGGCCTCGGCAATGGCTACACCTTC
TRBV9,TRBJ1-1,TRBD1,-,CASSVSGTGGTEAFF,TGTGCCAGCAGCGTCTCGGGGACAGGCGGCACTGAAGCTTTCTTT
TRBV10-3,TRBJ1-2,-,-,CAISESIRQDYGYTF,TGTGCCATCAGTGAGTCTATCAGGCAGGACTATGGCTACACCTTC
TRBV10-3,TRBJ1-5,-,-,CAIKPGDNQPQHF,TGTGCCATCAAGCCCGGGGACAATCAGCCCCAGCATTTT
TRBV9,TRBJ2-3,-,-,CASSVVPQLGTDTQYF,TGTGCCAGCAGCGTAGTTCCCCAACTAGGCACAGATACGCAGTATTTT
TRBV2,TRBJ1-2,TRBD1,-,CASRGTGANYGYTF,TGTGCCAGCAGGGGGACAGGAGCTAACTATGGCTACACCTTC
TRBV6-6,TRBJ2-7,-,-,CASSPRLGGTYEQYF,TGTGCCAGCAGTCCCCGTCTGGGCGGGACCTACGAGCAGTACTTC
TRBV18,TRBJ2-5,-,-,CASSPLEETQYF,TGTGCCAGCTCACCACTGGAAGAGACCCAGTACTTC
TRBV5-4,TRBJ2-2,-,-,CASSRGQGVTNTGELFF,TGTGCCAGCAGCCGGGGGCAGGGAGTTACTAACACCGGGGAGCTGTTTTTT
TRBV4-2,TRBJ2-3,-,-,CASSQEDSSTDTQYF,TGTGCCAGCAGCCAAGAAGACTCTAGCACAGATACGCAGTATTTT
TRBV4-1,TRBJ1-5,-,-,CASSQGGVGNQPQHF,TGCGCCAGCAGCCAAGGAGGGGTTGGCAATCAGCCCCAGCATTTT
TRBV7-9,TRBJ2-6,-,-,CASPLRDSGANVLTF,TGTGCCAGTCCCCTGAGGGACTCTGGGGCCAACGTCCTGACTTTC
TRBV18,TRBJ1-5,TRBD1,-,CASSPDGDSPQHF,TGTGCCAGCTCACCAGACGGGGACAGTCCGCAGCATTTT
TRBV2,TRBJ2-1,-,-,CASSRTGTHNEQFF,TGTGCCAGCAGCCGGACCGGGACTCACAATGAGCAGTTCTTC
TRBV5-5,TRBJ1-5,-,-,CASSLSDNSNQPQHF,TGTGCCAGCAGCTTGTCAGATAATAGCAATCAGCCCCAGCATTTT
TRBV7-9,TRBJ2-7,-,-,CASSLSIEEQYF,TGTGCCAGCAGCTTATCGATCGAGGAGCAGTACTTC
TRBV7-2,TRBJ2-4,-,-,CASSLEAWESKNIQYF,TGTGCCAGCAGCTTAGAGGCTTGGGAAAGCAAAAACATTCAGTACTTC
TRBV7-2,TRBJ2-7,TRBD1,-,CASSPSRGTGGIAYEQYF,TGTGCCAGCAGCCCAAGTCGTGGGACAGGGGGCATCGCGTACGAGCAGTACTTC
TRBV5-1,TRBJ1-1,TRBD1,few,CASSPRQGRGTEAFF,TGCGCCAGCAGCCCCCGACAGGGGCGTGGAACTGAAGCTTTCTTT
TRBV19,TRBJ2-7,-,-,CASSIGPTSYYEQYF,TGTGCCAGTAGTATAGGGCCTACGTCCTACTACGAGCAGTACTTC
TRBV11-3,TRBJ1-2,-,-,CASSLTEGDGYTF,TGTGCCAGCAGCTTAACAGAAGGGGACGGCTACACCTTC